A selection of T cell receptor beta chains follows, all from one sample in a study of cytomegalovirus exposure and HLA in healthy donors. The repertoire was sequenced with immunoSEQ multiplex PCR; TCRdb's copy has only in-frame clones and lacks some. The data show around 130,000 clones, with around four fifths seen just once and roughly 2.1% held by the top ten. The specimen was PBMCs. The receptors derive from a woman in her thirties or forties in good health and CMV-seropositive. CDR3s include the opening cysteine and the closing phenylalanine or tryptophan. Fields, in order: D gene, V gene, clone size, J gene, CDR3 protein, CDR3 DNA. The D gene is left open where the match is weak. Part of the rows lack a size; the others show once, few, many or a class for expanded clones.

d_gene: NA; v_gene: TRBV6-4; abundance: NA; j_gene: TRBJ1-4; CDR3aa: CASSVRTAYTTNEKLFF; CDR3nt: TGTGCCAGCAGTGTAAGGACAGCCTATACAACTAATGAAAAACTGTTTTTT
d_gene: TRBD2; v_gene: TRBV30; abundance: NA; j_gene: TRBJ2-1; CDR3aa: CAWSRTSGSNNEQFF; CDR3nt: TGTGCCTGGAGCCGGACTAGCGGGAGTAACAATGAGCAGTTCTTC
d_gene: TRBD2; v_gene: TRBV4-1; abundance: NA; j_gene: TRBJ2-7; CDR3aa: CASSDSGRSGSGNEQYF; CDR3nt: TGCGCCAGCTCGGATAGCGGGAGGAGTGGGTCTGGGAACGAGCAGTACTTC
d_gene: TRBD1; v_gene: TRBV28; abundance: few; j_gene: TRBJ1-2; CDR3aa: CASSFAQTGGAYGYTF; CDR3nt: TGTGCCAGCAGTTTTGCACAGACAGGGGGCGCCTATGGCTACACCTTC
d_gene: NA; v_gene: TRBV5-6; abundance: NA; j_gene: TRBJ2-5; CDR3aa: CASSLGQQAETQYF; CDR3nt: TGTGCCAGCAGCTTGGGACAGCAAGCCGAGACCCAGTACTTC
d_gene: TRBD1; v_gene: TRBV29-1; abundance: NA; j_gene: TRBJ1-5; CDR3aa: CSAPRTGVGQPQHF; CDR3nt: TGCAGCGCCCCCCGGACAGGGGTTGGACAGCCCCAGCATTTT
d_gene: NA; v_gene: TRBV6-6; abundance: NA; j_gene: TRBJ2-5; CDR3aa: CASEGASRETQYF; CDR3nt: TGTGCCAGCGAGGGAGCCTCAAGAGAGACCCAGTACTTC
d_gene: TRBD1; v_gene: TRBV5-1; abundance: NA; j_gene: TRBJ1-1; CDR3aa: CASSSNRGQTMNTEAFF; CDR3nt: TGCGCCAGCAGCTCCAACCGGGGACAGACTATGAACACTGAAGCTTTCTTT
d_gene: NA; v_gene: TRBV19; abundance: NA; j_gene: TRBJ1-1; CDR3aa: CASSLSGGRTEAFF; CDR3nt: TGTGCCAGTAGTCTGTCCGGGGGTCGGACTGAAGCTTTCTTT
d_gene: TRBD2; v_gene: TRBV25-1; abundance: NA; j_gene: TRBJ2-1; CDR3aa: CASRGGRENEQFF; CDR3nt: TGTGCCAGCAGAGGCGGGAGGGAAAATGAGCAGTTCTTC
d_gene: TRBD1; v_gene: TRBV7-9; abundance: NA; j_gene: TRBJ1-6; CDR3aa: CSSSLGGQGGNSPLHF; CDR3nt: TGTTCCAGCAGCTTAGGCGGCCAGGGGGGAAATTCACCCCTCCACTTT
d_gene: NA; v_gene: TRBV30; abundance: NA; j_gene: TRBJ1-1; CDR3aa: CAWSVLAGREGTEAFF; CDR3nt: TGTGCCTGGAGTGTACTCGCCGGCAGGGAGGGCACTGAAGCTTTCTTT
d_gene: TRBD1; v_gene: TRBV7-8; abundance: few; j_gene: TRBJ2-7; CDR3aa: CASSSPGQGGEQYF; CDR3nt: TGTGCCAGCAGCTCCCCGGGACAGGGCGGCGAGCAGTACTTC
d_gene: NA; v_gene: TRBV2; abundance: NA; j_gene: TRBJ2-7; CDR3aa: CASSAQGGHEQYF; CDR3nt: TGTGCCAGCAGTGCACAGGGTGGACACGAGCAGTACTTC
d_gene: NA; v_gene: TRBV19; abundance: NA; j_gene: TRBJ2-1; CDR3aa: CASSPGQVLNEQFF; CDR3nt: TGTGCCAGTAGTCCGGGACAAGTACTCAATGAGCAGTTCTTC
d_gene: NA; v_gene: TRBV19; abundance: NA; j_gene: TRBJ1-5; CDR3aa: CASSSTGGNQPQHF; CDR3nt: TGTGCCAGTAGTTCGACCGGGGGCAATCAGCCCCAGCATTTT
d_gene: NA; v_gene: TRBV6-5; abundance: NA; j_gene: TRBJ2-4; CDR3aa: CASSPTLGSKNIQYF; CDR3nt: TGTGCCAGCAGCCCTACCCTCGGGAGTAAAAACATTCAGTACTTC
d_gene: TRBD1; v_gene: TRBV29-1; abundance: NA; j_gene: TRBJ1-4; CDR3aa: CSAWTGGNEKLFF; CDR3nt: TGCAGCGCTTGGACAGGGGGTAATGAAAAACTGTTTTTT
d_gene: TRBD1; v_gene: TRBV5-4; abundance: NA; j_gene: TRBJ2-3; CDR3aa: CASSTRQGADTQYF; CDR3nt: TGTGCCAGCAGTACAAGACAGGGCGCAGATACGCAGTATTTT
d_gene: NA; v_gene: TRBV7-9; abundance: NA; j_gene: TRBJ1-2; CDR3aa: CASSLALGAIDGYTF; CDR3nt: TGTGCCAGCAGCTTAGCATTGGGGGCAATCGATGGCTACACCTTC
d_gene: TRBD2; v_gene: TRBV9; abundance: NA; j_gene: TRBJ2-1; CDR3aa: CASSGGVAGYNEQFF; CDR3nt: TGTGCCAGCAGCGGGGGGGTAGCGGGTTACAATGAGCAGTTCTTC
d_gene: TRBD1; v_gene: TRBV7-2; abundance: NA; j_gene: TRBJ1-1; CDR3aa: CASSLTTGQHISAFF; CDR3nt: TGTGCCAGCAGCTTAACCACGGGACAGCATATTTCAGCTTTCTTT
d_gene: NA; v_gene: TRBV14; abundance: few; j_gene: TRBJ2-2; CDR3aa: CASSQDGFRAGELFF; CDR3nt: TGTGCCAGCAGCCAAGATGGGTTCAGGGCCGGGGAGCTGTTTTTT
d_gene: NA; v_gene: TRBV7-2; abundance: NA; j_gene: TRBJ2-1; CDR3aa: CASTTQSAASSFSYNEQFF; CDR3nt: TGTGCCAGCACAACACAGTCGGCGGCTAGCTCCTTCTCCTACAATGAGCAGTTCTTC
d_gene: TRBD1; v_gene: TRBV7-2; abundance: NA; j_gene: TRBJ1-4; CDR3aa: CASRGDRTNEKLFF; CDR3nt: TGTGCCAGCAGGGGGGACAGAACTAATGAAAAACTGTTTTTT
d_gene: NA; v_gene: TRBV5-4; abundance: few; j_gene: TRBJ2-1; CDR3aa: CASSLGGTAGEFF; CDR3nt: TGTGCCAGCAGCTTGGGGGGAACAGCGGGTGAGTTCTTC
d_gene: NA; v_gene: TRBV27; abundance: NA; j_gene: TRBJ1-2; CDR3aa: CASSSRQDQNYGYTF; CDR3nt: TGTGCCAGCAGTTCCCGACAAGACCAAAACTATGGCTACACCTTC
d_gene: TRBD1; v_gene: TRBV6-1; abundance: NA; j_gene: TRBJ1-5; CDR3aa: CASSGGQGASFSNQPQHF; CDR3nt: TGTGCCAGCAGTGGGGGACAGGGGGCCTCTTTTAGCAATCAGCCCCAGCATTTT
d_gene: NA; v_gene: TRBV6-5; abundance: NA; j_gene: TRBJ1-2; CDR3aa: CASSYSRETGYYGYTF; CDR3nt: TGTGCCAGCAGTTACTCGAGGGAGACAGGTTACTATGGCTACACCTTC
d_gene: NA; v_gene: TRBV5-6; abundance: NA; j_gene: TRBJ2-4; CDR3aa: CASSLTGQNIQYF; CDR3nt: TGTGCCAGCAGCTTGACAGGGCAAAACATTCAGTACTTC
d_gene: TRBD1; v_gene: TRBV6-6; abundance: NA; j_gene: TRBJ2-1; CDR3aa: CASRGDSYNEQFF; CDR3nt: TGTGCCAGCAGGGGGGACAGCTACAATGAGCAGTTCTTC
d_gene: NA; v_gene: TRBV7-9; abundance: NA; j_gene: TRBJ1-1; CDR3aa: CASSDGSNTEAFF; CDR3nt: TGTGCCAGCAGCGACGGGTCGAACACTGAAGCTTTCTTT
d_gene: NA; v_gene: TRBV29-1; abundance: NA; j_gene: TRBJ2-5; CDR3aa: CSVESHTGNLYF; CDR3nt: TGCAGCGTTGAATCCCACACGGGGAATTTGTACTTC
d_gene: NA; v_gene: TRBV7-6; abundance: NA; j_gene: TRBJ2-2; CDR3aa: CASSLDIKGITNTGELFF; CDR3nt: TGTGCCAGCAGCTTAGACATTAAGGGGATTACGAACACCGGGGAGCTGTTTTTT
d_gene: NA; v_gene: TRBV7-2; abundance: NA; j_gene: TRBJ1-2; CDR3aa: CASSLRENYGYTF; CDR3nt: TGTGCCAGCAGCCTAAGGGAGAACTATGGCTACACCTTC
d_gene: TRBD2; v_gene: TRBV7-6; abundance: NA; j_gene: TRBJ2-2; CDR3aa: CASSLGAAGGPSGELFF; CDR3nt: TGTGCCAGCAGCTTAGGAGCGGCGGGGGGGCCGTCCGGGGAGCTGTTTTTT
d_gene: TRBD2; v_gene: TRBV10-2; abundance: NA; j_gene: TRBJ2-5; CDR3aa: CATLLAGGGETQYF; CDR3nt: TGCGCCACATTACTAGCGGGGGGAGGAGAGACCCAGTACTTC
d_gene: TRBD2; v_gene: TRBV6-5; abundance: once; j_gene: TRBJ2-1; CDR3aa: CASSFGGGADNEQFF; CDR3nt: TGTGCCAGCAGTTTCGGCGGGGGGGCCGACAATGAGCAGTTCTTC
d_gene: NA; v_gene: TRBV7-6; abundance: NA; j_gene: TRBJ1-6; CDR3aa: CASSRGRESINSPLHF; CDR3nt: TGTGCCAGCAGTCGGGGGAGGGAATCTATTAATTCACCCCTCCACTTT
d_gene: NA; v_gene: TRBV19; abundance: NA; j_gene: TRBJ2-5; CDR3aa: CASSIQGKGETQYF; CDR3nt: TGTGCCAGTAGTATCCAGGGAAAGGGGGAGACCCAGTACTTC
d_gene: NA; v_gene: TRBV29-1; abundance: NA; j_gene: TRBJ2-4; CDR3aa: CSVVQGGAKNIQYF; CDR3nt: TGCAGCGTTGTCCAGGGGGGAGCCAAAAACATTCAGTACTTC
d_gene: TRBD1; v_gene: TRBV28; abundance: NA; j_gene: TRBJ2-5; CDR3aa: CASSPRYGQGARETQYF; CDR3nt: TGTGCCAGCAGTCCTAGATACGGACAGGGGGCACGGGAGACCCAGTACTTC
d_gene: TRBD2; v_gene: TRBV5-1; abundance: NA; j_gene: TRBJ2-5; CDR3aa: CASSGLAGVGETQYF; CDR3nt: TGCGCCAGCTCCGGACTAGCGGGAGTCGGGGAGACCCAGTACTTC
d_gene: NA; v_gene: TRBV4-2; abundance: NA; j_gene: TRBJ2-6; CDR3aa: CASSPKVGQGANVLTF; CDR3nt: TGTGCCAGCAGCCCCAAGGTGGGGCAAGGGGCCAACGTCCTGACTTTC
d_gene: NA; v_gene: TRBV1; abundance: few; j_gene: TRBJ2-7; CDR3aa: CTSSHPPSGVNYEQYF; CDR3nt: TGCACCAGCAGCCACCCCCCTAGCGGGGTAAACTACGAGCAGTACTTC
d_gene: TRBD2; v_gene: TRBV19; abundance: NA; j_gene: TRBJ2-3; CDR3aa: CASSDTSGRSDTQYF; CDR3nt: TGTGCCAGTAGCGATACTAGCGGGAGGTCAGATACGCAGTATTTT
d_gene: TRBD2; v_gene: TRBV30; abundance: NA; j_gene: TRBJ2-1; CDR3aa: CAWSAGLAGYNEQFF; CDR3nt: TGTGCCTGGAGTGCGGGACTAGCGGGCTACAATGAGCAGTTCTTC
d_gene: NA; v_gene: TRBV7-9; abundance: NA; j_gene: TRBJ2-7; CDR3aa: CASSSIGLGGNEQYF; CDR3nt: TGTGCCAGCAGCTCCATCGGGCTTGGAGGCAACGAGCAGTACTTC
d_gene: TRBD2; v_gene: TRBV9; abundance: NA; j_gene: TRBJ2-2; CDR3aa: CASSPQGRGGSSRKVAGELFF; CDR3nt: TGTGCCAGCAGCCCCCAGGGGCGGGGGGGCAGTAGTAGAAAAGTGGCCGGGGAGCTGTTTTTT